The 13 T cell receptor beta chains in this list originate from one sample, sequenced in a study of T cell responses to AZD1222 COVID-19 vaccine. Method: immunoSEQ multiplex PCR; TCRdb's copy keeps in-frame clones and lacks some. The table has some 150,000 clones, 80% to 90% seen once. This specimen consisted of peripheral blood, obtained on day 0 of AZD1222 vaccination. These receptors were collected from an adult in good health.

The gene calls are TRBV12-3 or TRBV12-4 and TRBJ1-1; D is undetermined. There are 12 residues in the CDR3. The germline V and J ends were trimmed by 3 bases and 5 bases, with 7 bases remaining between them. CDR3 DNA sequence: TGTGCCAGCAGTTTTAATCCTACTGAAGCTTTCTTT. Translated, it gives CASSFNPTEAFF.

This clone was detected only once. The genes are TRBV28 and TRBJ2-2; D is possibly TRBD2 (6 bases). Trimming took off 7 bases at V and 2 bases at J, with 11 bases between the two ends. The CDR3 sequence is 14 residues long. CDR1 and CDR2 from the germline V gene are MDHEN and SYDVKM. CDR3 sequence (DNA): TGTGCCAGCACCCCGGGGGAAAACACCGGGGAGCTGTTTTTT. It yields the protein CASTPGENTGELFF.

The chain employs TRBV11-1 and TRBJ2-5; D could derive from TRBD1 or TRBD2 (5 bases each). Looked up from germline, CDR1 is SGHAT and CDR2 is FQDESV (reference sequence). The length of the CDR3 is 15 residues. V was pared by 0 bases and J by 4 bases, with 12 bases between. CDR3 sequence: CASSLAQPGGETQYF. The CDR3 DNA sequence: TGTGCCAGCAGCTTAGCACAACCTGGGGGAGAGACCCAGTACTTC.

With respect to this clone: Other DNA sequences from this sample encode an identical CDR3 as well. The CDR3 loop reads CASSGQGYEQYF. DNA of the CDR3: TGTGCCAGCAGCGGACAGGGATACGAGCAGTACTTC. The chain couples TRBV2 to TRBJ2-7, with 8 bases that match TRBD1. V shed 6 bases and J 4 bases; nucleotides not matched to a gene: 2. In germline, CDR1 is SNHLY, CDR2 FYNNEI. This CDR3 contains 12 residues. Full variable domain (rest looked up from reference TRBV2 and TRBJ2-7): EPEVTQTPSHQVTQMGQEVILRCVPISNHLYFYWYRQILGQKVEFLVSFYNNEISEKSEIFDDQFSVERPDGSNFTLKIRSTKLEDSAMYFCASSGQGYEQYFGPGTRLTVT.

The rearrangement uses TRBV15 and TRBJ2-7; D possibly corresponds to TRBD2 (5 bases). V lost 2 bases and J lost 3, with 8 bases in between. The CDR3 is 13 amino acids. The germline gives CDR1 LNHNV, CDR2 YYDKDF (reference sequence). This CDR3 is CATSRPGYYEQYF. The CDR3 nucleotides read TGTGCCACCAGCAGACCGGGGTACTACGAGCAGTACTTC.

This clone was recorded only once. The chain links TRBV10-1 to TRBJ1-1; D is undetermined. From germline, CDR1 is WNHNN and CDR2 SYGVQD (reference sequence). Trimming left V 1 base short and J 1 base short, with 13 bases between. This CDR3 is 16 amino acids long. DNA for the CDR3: TGCGCCAGCAGTGAGTTCCCCCAGAGCACGAACACTGAAGCTTTCTTT. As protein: CASSEFPQSTNTEAFF.

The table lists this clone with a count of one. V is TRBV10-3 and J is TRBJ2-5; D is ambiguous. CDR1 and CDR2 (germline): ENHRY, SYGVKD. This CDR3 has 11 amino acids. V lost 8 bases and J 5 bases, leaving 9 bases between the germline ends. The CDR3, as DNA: TGTGCCATCGGATCCGGGGAGACCCAGTACTTC. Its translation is CAIGSGETQYF.

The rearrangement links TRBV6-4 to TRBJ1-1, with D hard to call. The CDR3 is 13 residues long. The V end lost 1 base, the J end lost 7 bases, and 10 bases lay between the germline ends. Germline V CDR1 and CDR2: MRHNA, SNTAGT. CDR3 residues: CASSDLEGSEAFF. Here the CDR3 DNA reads TGTGCCAGCAGTGACTTGGAAGGGAGTGAAGCTTTCTTT.

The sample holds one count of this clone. CDR3 protein: CASSPPGQGTHQPQHF. The CDR3 bases are TGTGCCAGCAGTCCTCCGGGACAGGGGACTCATCAGCCCCAGCATTTT. V gene TRBV28 combines with J gene TRBJ1-5, with 10 nucleotides matching TRBD1. The CDR3 runs 16 residues. Unmatched junction bases numbered 9, after V lost 5 bases and J lost 5 bases. The germline CDR1 and CDR2 sequences are MDHEN and SYDVKM. Using reference TRBV28 and TRBJ1-5 for the parts outside the CDR3, the full variable domain is DVKVTQSSRYLVKRTGEKVFLECVQDMDHENMFWYRQDPGLGLRLIYFSYDVKMKEKGDIPEGYSVSREKKERFSLILESASTNQTSMYLCASSPPGQGTHQPQHFGDGTRLSIL.

The DNA for the CDR3 is TGTGCCACCAGCAGAGATCTGGATACGCAGTATTTT. Translated, it gives CATSRDLDTQYF. The chain uses TRBV15 and TRBJ2-3; no reliable D call. This CDR3 comprises 12 residues. V dropped 0 bases and J dropped 6 bases, with 4 bases sitting between them. CDR1 and CDR2 from the germline V gene are LNHNV and YYDKDF (reference sequence).

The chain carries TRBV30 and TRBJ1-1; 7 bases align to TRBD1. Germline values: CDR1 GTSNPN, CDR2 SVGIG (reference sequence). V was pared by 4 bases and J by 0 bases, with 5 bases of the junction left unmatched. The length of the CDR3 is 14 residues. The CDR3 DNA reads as TGTGCCTGGACCTCGGGACAGATGAACACTGAAGCTTTCTTT. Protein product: CAWTSGQMNTEAFF.

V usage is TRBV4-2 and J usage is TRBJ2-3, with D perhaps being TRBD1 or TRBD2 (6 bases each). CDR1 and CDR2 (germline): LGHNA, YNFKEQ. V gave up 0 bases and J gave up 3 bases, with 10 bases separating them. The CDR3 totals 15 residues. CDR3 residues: CASSQEGGLTDTQYF. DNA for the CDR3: TGTGCCAGCAGCCAAGAAGGGGGGTTAACAGATACGCAGTATTTT.

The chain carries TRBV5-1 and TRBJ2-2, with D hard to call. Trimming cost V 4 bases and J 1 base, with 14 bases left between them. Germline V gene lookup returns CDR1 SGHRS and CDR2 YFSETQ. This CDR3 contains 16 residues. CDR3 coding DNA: TGCGCCAGCAGCCCGGACGTCCCAGTGAACACCGGGGAGCTGTTTTTT. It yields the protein CASSPDVPVNTGELFF.